This T cell receptor (beta chain) came from a study of blood T cell repertoires in COVID-19. J was trimmed by 2 bases and V by 5 bases; bases with no gene match: 3. CDR3 size: 13 residues. The germline gives CDR1 MNHEY, CDR2 SMNVEV (reference sequence). The table came from immunoSEQ multiplex PCR; TCRdb's copy has only in-frame clones and leaves some out. The table records around 130,000 clones, about 76% of them present only once. Sequencing used peripheral blood. The chain joins TRBV27 to TRBJ2-7; 7 bases align to TRBD2. The clonotype comes from an older man with acute or convalescent COVID-19. The CDR3 spells CASSLGLAYEQYF. CDR3 DNA: TGTGCCAGCAGTCTAGGACTAGCCTACGAGCAGTACTTC.